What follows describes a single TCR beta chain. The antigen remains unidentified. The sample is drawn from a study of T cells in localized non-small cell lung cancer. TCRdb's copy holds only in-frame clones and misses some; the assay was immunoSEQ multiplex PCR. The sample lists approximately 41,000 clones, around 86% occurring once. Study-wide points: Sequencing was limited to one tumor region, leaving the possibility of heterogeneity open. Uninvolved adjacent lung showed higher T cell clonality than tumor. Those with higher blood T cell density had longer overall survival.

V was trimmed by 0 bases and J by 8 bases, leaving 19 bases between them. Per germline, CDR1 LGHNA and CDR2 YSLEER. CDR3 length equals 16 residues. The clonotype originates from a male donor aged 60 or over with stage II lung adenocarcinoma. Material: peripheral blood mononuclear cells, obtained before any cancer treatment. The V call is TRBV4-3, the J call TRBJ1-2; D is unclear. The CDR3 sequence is CASSQDPGVIGDGYTF. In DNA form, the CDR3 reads TGCGCCAGCAGCCAAGATCCAGGAGTTATTGGAGACGGCTACACCTTC.